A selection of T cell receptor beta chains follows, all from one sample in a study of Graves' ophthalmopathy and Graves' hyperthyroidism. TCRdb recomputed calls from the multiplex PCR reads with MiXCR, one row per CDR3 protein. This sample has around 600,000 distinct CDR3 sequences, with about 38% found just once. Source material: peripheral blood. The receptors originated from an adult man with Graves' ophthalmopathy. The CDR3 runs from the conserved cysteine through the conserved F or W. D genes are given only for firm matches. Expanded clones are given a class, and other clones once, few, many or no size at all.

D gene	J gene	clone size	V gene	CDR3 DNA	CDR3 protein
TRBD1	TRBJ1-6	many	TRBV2	TGTGCCAGCAGTGTTTCAGGGGGTCGTTCACCCCTCCACTTT	CASSVSGGRSPLHF
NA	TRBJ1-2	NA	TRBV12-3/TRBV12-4	TGTGCCAGCAGCCAGCAACAGGGTGGTGGCTACACCTTC	CASSQQQGGGYTF
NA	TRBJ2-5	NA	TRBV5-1	TGCGCCAGCAGCTTGGGTGGCGGGGCGAGTTCGGACTTGCAAGAGACCCAGTACTTC	CASSLGGGASSDLQETQYF
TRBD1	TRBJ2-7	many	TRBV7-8	TGTGCCAGCAGCCGAACTCGGACAGGGAAGGTTTCCTACGAGCAGTACTTC	CASSRTRTGKVSYEQYF
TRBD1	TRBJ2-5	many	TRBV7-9	TGTGCCAGCAGCTTGAACAGGGGAGAGACCCAGTACTTC	CASSLNRGETQYF
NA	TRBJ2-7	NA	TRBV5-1	TGCGCCAGCAGCTTTGGGACCTTTGACTCCTACGAGCAGTACTTC	CASSFGTFDSYEQYF
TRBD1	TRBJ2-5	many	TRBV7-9	TGTGCCAGCAGCTTAGGAGCAGGGGGCCGGAAGGAGACCCAGTACTTC	CASSLGAGGRKETQYF
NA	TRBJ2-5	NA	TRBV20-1	TGCAGTGCTGGCCAGGGCCAGCAGCCCCAGTACTTC	CSAGQGQQPQYF
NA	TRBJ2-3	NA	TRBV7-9	TGTGCCAGCAGCTTAAACGACTGGTCCTCCACAGATACGCAGTATTTT	CASSLNDWSSTDTQYF
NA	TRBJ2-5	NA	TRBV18	TGTGCCAGCTCTGGGCCGGCAGAGGAGACCCAGTACTTC	CASSGPAEETQYF
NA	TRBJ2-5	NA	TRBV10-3	TGTGCCATCAGTGAGTCAGAGTACCAAGAGACCCAGTACTTC	CAISESEYQETQYF
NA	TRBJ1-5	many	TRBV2	TGTGCCAGCAGCGCCCAAAGGAGCAATCAGCCCCAGCATTTT	CASSAQRSNQPQHF
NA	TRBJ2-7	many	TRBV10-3	TGTGCCACAAAACCGGGACGGGACCTTTACGAGCAGTACTTC	CATKPGRDLYEQYF
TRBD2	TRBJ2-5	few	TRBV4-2	TGTGCCAGCAGCCCTTGGGAGCGGGAGGGCTTTAGCCAAGAGACCCAGTACTTC	CASSPWEREGFSQETQYF
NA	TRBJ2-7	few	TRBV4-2	TGTGCCAGCAGCCCCGTGCTGGGTGTGAAGTACGAGCAGTACTTC	CASSPVLGVKYEQYF
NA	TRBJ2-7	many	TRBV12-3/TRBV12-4	TGTGCCAGCAGTTTCGCTCCGGGACTTAAAGGCGAGCAGTACTTC	CASSFAPGLKGEQYF
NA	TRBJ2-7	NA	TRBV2	TGTGCCAGCAGTGAGGGTCCCCAAGAGCAGTACTTC	CASSEGPQEQYF
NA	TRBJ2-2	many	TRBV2	TGTGCCAGCGGTAAGGGCGACACCGGGGAGCTGTTTTTT	CASGKGDTGELFF
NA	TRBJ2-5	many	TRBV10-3	TGTGCCATCGCGGCCAGTCGCAGGGGCCAAGAGACCCAGTACTTC	CAIAASRRGQETQYF
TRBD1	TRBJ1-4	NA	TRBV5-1	TGCGCCAGCTGGCGGGACAGGGACACTCCAACTAATGAAAAACTGTTTTTT	CASWRDRDTPTNEKLFF
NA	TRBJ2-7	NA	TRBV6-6	TGTGCCAGCAGCGACACAACCCGGGACGAGCAGTACTTC	CASSDTTRDEQYF
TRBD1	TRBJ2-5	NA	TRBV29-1	TGCAGTTTAGGGGACAGGTTAGGAGAGACCCAGTACTTC	CSLGDRLGETQYF
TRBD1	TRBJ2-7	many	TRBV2	TGTGCCAGCAGTGAAGTTCCAGGGGGCATGTCCGAGCAGTACTTC	CASSEVPGGMSEQYF
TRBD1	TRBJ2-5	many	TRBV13	TGTGCCAGCAGCAGGGGACAGGGAATGGAGACCCAGTACTTC	CASSRGQGMETQYF
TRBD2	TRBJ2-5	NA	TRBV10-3	TGTGCCAGCAGTGAAAGCGGGGGGTCCCAGTACTTC	CASSESGGSQYF
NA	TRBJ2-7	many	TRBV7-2	TGTGCCAGCAGCTTAGCCCAGGGGCGCCCCACCTACGAGCAGTACTTC	CASSLAQGRPTYEQYF
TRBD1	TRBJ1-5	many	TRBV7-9	TGTGCCAGCCAACAGACAGGGGATAGCAATCAGCCCCAGCATTTT	CASQQTGDSNQPQHF
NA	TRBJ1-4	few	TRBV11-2	TGTGCCAGCAGCTCTAGGGGTAACGCCACCTCTAATGAAAAACTGTTTTTT	CASSSRGNATSNEKLFF
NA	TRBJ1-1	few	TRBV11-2	TGTGCCAGCAGCTTAACTTCCGGGTTGAACACTGAAGCTTTCTTT	CASSLTSGLNTEAFF
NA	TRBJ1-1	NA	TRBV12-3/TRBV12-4	TGTGCCAGCAGTTTAGCGCCTTCGGAAGCTTTCTTT	CASSLAPSEAFF
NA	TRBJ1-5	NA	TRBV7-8	TGTGCCAGCAGCTTAGCGGTGGCTAATCAGCCCCAGCATTTT	CASSLAVANQPQHF
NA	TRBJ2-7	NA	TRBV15	TGTGCCACCAACAGCCCGGGTGTCCCCTACGAGCAGTACTTC	CATNSPGVPYEQYF